These 15 T cell receptor beta chains were all obtained from the same sample, sequenced in a study of immune evolution from preneoplasia to lung adenocarcinoma (dated by TCRdb to the early 2020s). Library generation was performed with the immunoSEQ multiplex PCR assay. TCRdb obtained this table from immuneACCESS and retained in-frame rearrangements with V and J assigned. These tables miss some clones; where compared with another copy, unresolved V genes account for less than half of the shortfall, and the remainder is unexplained. This sample comprises several thousand clones, 80% to 90% of them detected only once. Of the sample, more than 12% falls within the top ten clones. Source material: FFPE adjacent normal lung tissue. These TCRs come from a donor aged 70 or older with lung adenocarcinoma.

The CDR3 DNA is TGTGCCAGCACCTTTTCCTACAGGGGGGATACCGGGGAGCTGTTTTTT. Translating gives CASTFSYRGDTGELFF. The chain employs TRBV12-1 and TRBJ2-2; TRBD1, the table's D call, lacks a check against the DNA. TRBV12-1 is a listed pseudogene. CDR3 length equals 16 residues.

The chain recombines TRBV7-9 with TRBJ2-7; D call uncertain. The CDR3 length is 12 residues. V shed 1 base and J shed 5 bases, with 6 bases lying between them. Germline lookup yields CDR1 SEHNR and CDR2 FQNEAQ (reference sequence). CDR3 region: CASSLGQNEQYF. CDR3 bases: TGTGCCAGCAGCTTAGGGCAGAACGAGCAGTACTTC.

The chain employs TRBV10-2 and TRBJ2-7; D gene unclear. Trimming stripped 4 bases from V and 6 bases from J, with 13 bases between. The CDR3 contains 13 residues. CDR1 WSHSY and CDR2 SAAADI come from the germline V gene. The CDR3 is CASSAQKVGEQYF. CDR3 in DNA: TGCGCCAGCAGTGCGCAGAAGGTGGGCGAGCAGTACTTC.

The rearrangement links TRBV10-3 to TRBJ1-1; maybe TRBD1 (5 bases). Germline lookup yields CDR1 ENHRY and CDR2 SYGVKD. The CDR3 has 13 residues. V lost 8 bases and J lost 4, with 14 bases in between. The DNA for the CDR3 is TGTGCCATCGGGCGGGCGGGGGGCACTGAAGCTTTCTTT. It translates to CAIGRAGGTEAFF.

The rearrangement links TRBV19 to TRBJ2-3, with D perhaps TRBD1 (5 bases). CDR1 and CDR2 (germline): LNHDA, SQIVND (reference sequence). V was pared by 8 bases and J by 4 bases, with 7 bases between. The CDR3 extends over 11 amino acids. The CDR3 sequence is CASQGPDTQYF. The CDR3 DNA sequence: TGTGCCAGTCAGGGTCCAGATACGCAGTATTTT.

The V and J genes are TRBV28 and TRBJ1-2, with D possibly matching TRBD1 (5 bases). V gave up 11 bases and J gave up 4 bases, with 14 bases separating them. CDR3 length: 12 residues. Germline assignment: CDR1 MDHEN and CDR2 SYDVKM. The CDR3 here is CAVRGSFYGYTF. Written as DNA, the CDR3 is TGTGCCGTGCGGGGGAGCTTCTATGGCTACACCTTC.

The chain recombines TRBV6-6 with TRBJ1-1, with D tentatively TRBD1 (5 bases). In germline, CDR1 is MNHNY, CDR2 SVGAGI (reference sequence). This CDR3 is 16 amino acids long. The germline V and J ends were trimmed by 6 bases and 2 bases, with 19 bases remaining between them. The DNA of the CDR3 is TGTGCCAGCAGCCGTTTCTCCGGGACGCAAAACACTGAAGCTTTCTTT. Translating gives CASSRFSGTQNTEAFF.

The rearrangement links TRBV7-2 to TRBJ2-1; D could derive from TRBD1 or TRBD2 (5 bases each). The V gene's germline CDR1 is SGHTA and CDR2 FQGNSA. The CDR3 sequence is 14 residues long. The ends were cut back, 3 bases at V and 7 bases at J, with 13 bases in the middle. CDR3 in DNA: TGTGCCAGCAGCTTCCTTGGGGGAGTGAATGAGCAGTTCTTC. Translating it yields CASSFLGGVNEQFF.

This clone came up a few times. CDR3 sequence (DNA): TGTGCCAGCAGCCCGAGGGTGACTTTTCGATGGGACACTGAAGCTTTCTTT. This translates into CASSPRVTFRWDTEAFF. V is TRBV7-8 and J is TRBJ1-1; D remains unclear. Looked up from germline, CDR1 is SGHVS and CDR2 is FQNEAQ. CDR3 length equals 17 residues. Trimming took 5 bases from V and 3 from J, leaving 22 bases between them.

The chain employs TRBV7-3 and TRBJ1-5; 9 positions agree with TRBD1. Trimming at V came to 5 bases and at J to 6 bases, leaving 2 bases not matched to a gene. This CDR3 region has 13 residues. Germline V gene lookup returns CDR1 SGHTA and CDR2 FQGTGA. CDR3 DNA: TGTGCCAGCAGCACGACAGGGGGTCAGCCCCAGCATTTT. Its protein is CASSTTGGQPQHF.

The gene calls are TRBV29-1 and TRBJ2-7, with D hard to call. Germline-derived CDR1 and CDR2 are SQVTM and ANQGSEA. This CDR3 is 11 amino acids long. The V gene lost 8 bases and the J gene lost 6 bases, with 14 bases spanning the gap. Here the CDR3 reads CSCIFLSEQYF. CDR3 coding DNA: TGCAGCTGCATTTTCCTCAGCGAGCAGTACTTC.

The V gene is TRBV5-6, the J gene TRBJ2-2; D remains ambiguous. Germline-derived CDR1 and CDR2 are SGHDT and YYEEEE. Trimming stripped 1 base from V and 4 bases from J, with 5 bases between. CDR3 length: 13 amino acids. The CDR3 bases are TGTGCCAGCAGCTTGTTTGGCACCGGGGAGCTGTTTTTT. This encodes CASSLFGTGELFF.

V is TRBV30 and J is TRBJ2-2; unclear D gene. This CDR3 spans 15 amino acids. Germline V CDR1 and CDR2: GTSNPN, SVGIG (reference sequence). The ends were cut back, 0 bases at V and 3 bases at J, with 11 bases in the middle. The CDR3 sequence is CAWSVPNSHTGELFF. The CDR3 DNA reads TGTGCCTGGAGTGTCCCCAACTCCCACACCGGGGAGCTGTTTTTT.

J is TRBJ1-2 and V is TRBV30; D not resolved. Germline CDR1 and CDR2: GTSNPN and SVGIG (reference sequence). V shed 5 bases and J shed 4 bases, with 8 bases lying between them. This CDR3 is 11 amino acids long. The CDR3 region is CAWGPPYGYTF. DNA for the CDR3: TGTGCCTGGGGGCCCCCCTATGGCTACACCTTC.

V and J are TRBV6-5 and TRBJ2-5; D perhaps matches TRBD1 (6 bases). V shed 5 bases and J shed 7 bases, with 17 bases lying between them. CDR3 length: 14 amino acids. Germline V CDR1 and CDR2: MNHEY, SVGAGI. CDR3 coding DNA: TGTGCCAGCAGTACCGAATACAGGGCTGGGACCCAGTACTTC. Its protein product is CASSTEYRAGTQYF.